The rows below give T cell receptor beta chains drawn from one sample of a study of shared clonotypes between healthy human individuals. Generated by immunoSEQ multiplex PCR, the TCRdb table keeps only in-frame clones and is missing some. The sample holds approximately 600,000 clones, 95% seen once. Sequenced input: naive CD8+ T cells sorted from blood. These receptors were obtained from a woman aged 25-40 years in good health. The CDR3 runs from the conserved cysteine through the conserved F or W. The D gene is left open where the match is weak. Part of the rows lack a size; the others show once, few, many or a class for expanded clones.

cdr3_aa: CASRSVGVNNEQFF; cdr3_nt: TGCGCCAGCAGATCGGTCGGAGTAAACAATGAGCAGTTCTTC; v_call: TRBV10-2; d_call: NA; cdr3_length: 14; j_call: TRBJ2-1; clone_size: NA
cdr3_aa: CASSPGPTDTQYF; cdr3_nt: TGTGCCAGCAGCCCGGGACCCACAGATACGCAGTATTTT; v_call: TRBV6-1; d_call: NA; cdr3_length: 13; j_call: TRBJ2-3; clone_size: NA
cdr3_aa: CSVEGGRSNNEQFF; cdr3_nt: TGCAGCGTTGAAGGGGGCAGGTCTAACAATGAGCAGTTCTTC; v_call: TRBV29-1; d_call: NA; cdr3_length: 14; j_call: TRBJ2-1; clone_size: NA
cdr3_aa: CASSQGSTPYEQYF; cdr3_nt: TGTGCCAGCAGCCAAGGTTCCACACCCTACGAGCAGTACTTC; v_call: TRBV14; d_call: NA; cdr3_length: 14; j_call: TRBJ2-7; clone_size: NA
cdr3_aa: CASSAPSLAGGYNEQFF; cdr3_nt: TGTGCCAGCAGTGCCCCGTCACTAGCGGGAGGGTACAATGAGCAGTTCTTC; v_call: TRBV25-1; d_call: TRBD2; cdr3_length: 17; j_call: TRBJ2-1; clone_size: NA
cdr3_aa: CASSMGQGGTNEKLFF; cdr3_nt: TGTGCCAGCAGTATGGGACAGGGGGGCACTAATGAAAAACTGTTTTTT; v_call: TRBV28; d_call: TRBD1; cdr3_length: 16; j_call: TRBJ1-4; clone_size: once
cdr3_aa: CASYQTSGTRRNEQFF; cdr3_nt: TGTGCCAGCTATCAGACTAGCGGAACCCGGAGGAATGAGCAGTTCTTC; v_call: TRBV28; d_call: TRBD2; cdr3_length: 16; j_call: TRBJ2-1; clone_size: NA
cdr3_aa: CASRGDTAGNQPQHF; cdr3_nt: TGTGCCAGCAGAGGCGACACGGCGGGCAATCAGCCCCAGCATTTT; v_call: TRBV28; d_call: NA; cdr3_length: 15; j_call: TRBJ1-5; clone_size: NA
cdr3_aa: CASSFVGAADTQYF; cdr3_nt: TGTGCCAGCAGCTTTGTGGGGGCGGCAGATACGCAGTATTTT; v_call: TRBV7-3; d_call: NA; cdr3_length: 14; j_call: TRBJ2-3; clone_size: NA
cdr3_aa: CASSYGGTEAFF; cdr3_nt: TGTGCCAGCAGTTACGGGGGGACTGAAGCTTTCTTT; v_call: TRBV6-6; d_call: NA; cdr3_length: 12; j_call: TRBJ1-1; clone_size: NA
cdr3_aa: CASSVDPRLASLDYGYTF; cdr3_nt: TGTGCCAGCAGCGTAGACCCGAGGTTGGCGAGCTTGGACTATGGCTACACCTTC; v_call: TRBV9; d_call: NA; cdr3_length: 18; j_call: TRBJ1-2; clone_size: NA
cdr3_aa: CASSSFMNSYNEQFF; cdr3_nt: TGTGCCAGCAGCTCCTTTATGAACTCCTACAATGAGCAGTTCTTC; v_call: TRBV11-1; d_call: NA; cdr3_length: 15; j_call: TRBJ2-1; clone_size: NA
cdr3_aa: CASSDGGPVEQYF; cdr3_nt: TGTGCCAGCAGTGATGGAGGGCCGGTCGAGCAGTACTTC; v_call: TRBV2; d_call: NA; cdr3_length: 13; j_call: TRBJ2-7; clone_size: NA
cdr3_aa: CASSGAGSNQPQHF; cdr3_nt: TGTGCCAGCAGCGGGGCGGGCAGCAATCAGCCCCAGCATTTT; v_call: TRBV9; d_call: NA; cdr3_length: 14; j_call: TRBJ1-5; clone_size: NA
cdr3_aa: CASSSQVLDGYTF; cdr3_nt: TGTGCCAGCAGTTCACAGGTTCTTGATGGCTACACCTTC; v_call: TRBV27; d_call: NA; cdr3_length: 13; j_call: TRBJ1-2; clone_size: NA
cdr3_aa: CASGTSGYEQYF; cdr3_nt: TGTGCCAGCGGGACTAGCGGGTACGAGCAGTACTTC; v_call: TRBV27; d_call: TRBD2; cdr3_length: 12; j_call: TRBJ2-7; clone_size: NA
cdr3_aa: CASSLGRGQTYEQYF; cdr3_nt: TGTGCCAGCAGCTTAGGCAGGGGGCAAACCTACGAGCAGTACTTC; v_call: TRBV13; d_call: TRBD1; cdr3_length: 15; j_call: TRBJ2-7; clone_size: NA
cdr3_aa: CASNPPGTDTQYF; cdr3_nt: TGTGCCAGCAACCCCCCGGGCACAGATACGCAGTATTTT; v_call: TRBV28; d_call: NA; cdr3_length: 13; j_call: TRBJ2-3; clone_size: NA
cdr3_aa: CASSPLGGLEQYF; cdr3_nt: TGTGCCAGCAGTCCCCTCGGGGGCTTGGAGCAGTACTTC; v_call: TRBV27; d_call: NA; cdr3_length: 13; j_call: TRBJ2-7; clone_size: NA
cdr3_aa: CSVEVAGGLYEQYF; cdr3_nt: TGCAGCGTTGAAGTAGCGGGAGGGCTATACGAGCAGTACTTC; v_call: TRBV29-1; d_call: TRBD2; cdr3_length: 14; j_call: TRBJ2-7; clone_size: once
cdr3_aa: CATSSGGSGNTIYF; cdr3_nt: TGTGCCACCAGCAGTGGGGGATCCGGAAACACCATATATTTT; v_call: TRBV15; d_call: NA; cdr3_length: 14; j_call: TRBJ1-3; clone_size: NA
cdr3_aa: CASSYSTGTRGFEQFF; cdr3_nt: TGTGCCAGCAGTTACTCCACCGGGACTAGGGGGTTTGAGCAGTTCTTC; v_call: TRBV6-5; d_call: TRBD2; cdr3_length: 16; j_call: TRBJ2-1; clone_size: NA
cdr3_aa: CASSLGTGGSEQYF; cdr3_nt: TGTGCCAGCAGTTTAGGGACAGGGGGTAGCGAGCAGTACTTC; v_call: TRBV27; d_call: TRBD1; cdr3_length: 14; j_call: TRBJ2-7; clone_size: NA
cdr3_aa: CASSPPEETQYF; cdr3_nt: TGTGCCAGCAGCCCACCCGAGGAGACCCAGTACTTC; v_call: TRBV5-4; d_call: NA; cdr3_length: 12; j_call: TRBJ2-5; clone_size: once
cdr3_aa: CASSLRGGQSYEQYF; cdr3_nt: TGTGCCAGCAGTTTACGCGGGGGCCAGTCCTACGAGCAGTACTTC; v_call: TRBV27; d_call: NA; cdr3_length: 15; j_call: TRBJ2-7; clone_size: NA
cdr3_aa: CASSKRENTYEQYF; cdr3_nt: TGCGCCAGCAGCAAGCGGGAGAACACCTACGAGCAGTACTTC; v_call: TRBV5-1; d_call: TRBD2; cdr3_length: 14; j_call: TRBJ2-7; clone_size: NA
cdr3_aa: CAISVMGQAFSYEQYF; cdr3_nt: TGTGCCATCAGTGTCATGGGACAGGCCTTCTCCTACGAGCAGTACTTC; v_call: TRBV10-3; d_call: TRBD1; cdr3_length: 16; j_call: TRBJ2-7; clone_size: NA
cdr3_aa: CASSIREDEETQYF; cdr3_nt: TGCGCCAGCAGCATACGGGAGGACGAAGAGACCCAGTACTTC; v_call: TRBV5-1; d_call: TRBD2; cdr3_length: 14; j_call: TRBJ2-5; clone_size: NA
cdr3_aa: CASSPGAAFTGELFF; cdr3_nt: TGTGCCAGCAGTCCCGGGGCCGCTTTCACCGGGGAGCTGTTTTTT; v_call: TRBV4-2; d_call: NA; cdr3_length: 15; j_call: TRBJ2-2; clone_size: NA
cdr3_aa: CASSLGQGANYGYTF; cdr3_nt: TGTGCCAGCAGCTTGGGACAGGGCGCTAACTATGGCTACACCTTC; v_call: TRBV5-4; d_call: TRBD1; cdr3_length: 15; j_call: TRBJ1-2; clone_size: NA
cdr3_aa: CASSLDGSELFF; cdr3_nt: TGTGCCAGCAGCTTAGATGGAAGCGAGCTGTTTTTT; v_call: TRBV11-3; d_call: NA; cdr3_length: 12; j_call: TRBJ2-2; clone_size: NA
cdr3_aa: CASSPGDRGYEQYF; cdr3_nt: TGTGCCAGTAGTCCAGGGGACAGGGGCTACGAGCAGTACTTC; v_call: TRBV19; d_call: TRBD1; cdr3_length: 14; j_call: TRBJ2-7; clone_size: NA
cdr3_aa: CASSLVGTSGRGAYNEQFF; cdr3_nt: TGCGCCAGCAGCTTGGTCGGGACTAGCGGGAGAGGGGCCTACAATGAGCAGTTCTTC; v_call: TRBV5-1; d_call: TRBD2; cdr3_length: 19; j_call: TRBJ2-1; clone_size: once
cdr3_aa: CASSLRGTGDYEQYF; cdr3_nt: TGTGCCAGCAGCCTCAGAGGGACAGGGGATTACGAGCAGTACTTC; v_call: TRBV16; d_call: TRBD1; cdr3_length: 15; j_call: TRBJ2-7; clone_size: NA
cdr3_aa: CASSLDRYEQYF; cdr3_nt: TGTGCCAGCAGCTTGGATAGGTACGAGCAGTACTTC; v_call: TRBV5-5; d_call: NA; cdr3_length: 12; j_call: TRBJ2-7; clone_size: NA
cdr3_aa: CASTRGTGEQYF; cdr3_nt: TGTGCCAGCACCAGGGGAACAGGCGAGCAGTACTTC; v_call: TRBV6-5; d_call: NA; cdr3_length: 12; j_call: TRBJ2-7; clone_size: NA
cdr3_aa: CASSLVGGANIQYF; cdr3_nt: TGTGCCAGCAGTTTGGTAGGGGGGGCGAACATTCAGTACTTC; v_call: TRBV28; d_call: NA; cdr3_length: 14; j_call: TRBJ2-4; clone_size: NA
cdr3_aa: CASSFPFLKVEQYF; cdr3_nt: TGTGCCAGCAGCTTCCCGTTCCTAAAGGTAGAGCAGTACTTC; v_call: TRBV5-8; d_call: NA; cdr3_length: 14; j_call: TRBJ2-7; clone_size: NA
cdr3_aa: CASRTRGEPQHF; cdr3_nt: TGTGCCAGCCGAACCAGAGGTGAACCCCAGCATTTT; v_call: TRBV27; d_call: NA; cdr3_length: 12; j_call: TRBJ1-5; clone_size: NA
cdr3_aa: CASNPTVSEYEQYF; cdr3_nt: TGTGCCAGCAACCCGACGGTTTCGGAATACGAGCAGTACTTC; v_call: TRBV27; d_call: NA; cdr3_length: 14; j_call: TRBJ2-7; clone_size: NA
cdr3_aa: CASSILAEQFF; cdr3_nt: TGTGCCAGTAGTATCTTGGCTGAGCAGTTCTTC; v_call: TRBV19; d_call: NA; cdr3_length: 11; j_call: TRBJ2-1; clone_size: NA
cdr3_aa: CASSPRGGAYEQYF; cdr3_nt: TGTGCCAGCAGCCCCCGAGGGGGGGCCTACGAGCAGTACTTC; v_call: TRBV28; d_call: NA; cdr3_length: 14; j_call: TRBJ2-7; clone_size: NA
cdr3_aa: CASSWTGLPTYEQYF; cdr3_nt: TGTGCCAGCAGTTGGACAGGGCTCCCTACCTACGAGCAGTACTTC; v_call: TRBV27; d_call: TRBD1; cdr3_length: 15; j_call: TRBJ2-7; clone_size: NA
cdr3_aa: CASSSRTGAQPQHF; cdr3_nt: TGTGCCAGCAGTTCCCGGACAGGGGCTCAGCCCCAGCATTTT; v_call: TRBV27; d_call: TRBD1; cdr3_length: 14; j_call: TRBJ1-5; clone_size: NA
cdr3_aa: CASSIESGAAFF; cdr3_nt: TGTGCCAGTAGTATAGAATCAGGGGCCGCTTTCTTT; v_call: TRBV19; d_call: NA; cdr3_length: 12; j_call: TRBJ1-1; clone_size: NA
cdr3_aa: CASSEWGGDEQYF; cdr3_nt: TGTGCCAGCAGTGAATGGGGGGGGGATGAGCAGTACTTC; v_call: TRBV6-1; d_call: TRBD2; cdr3_length: 13; j_call: TRBJ2-7; clone_size: NA
cdr3_aa: CASSPGVAGVVNEQYF; cdr3_nt: TGTGCCAGCAGCCCCGGGGTAGCGGGAGTTGTTAACGAGCAGTACTTC; v_call: TRBV13; d_call: TRBD2; cdr3_length: 16; j_call: TRBJ2-7; clone_size: NA
cdr3_aa: CSVEDADSYEQYF; cdr3_nt: TGCAGCGTTGAAGATGCAGACTCCTACGAGCAGTACTTC; v_call: TRBV29-1; d_call: NA; cdr3_length: 13; j_call: TRBJ2-7; clone_size: NA
cdr3_aa: CASSQQRRGGELFF; cdr3_nt: TGTGCCAGCAGCCAACAGCGACGTGGAGGGGAGCTGTTTTTT; v_call: TRBV14; d_call: NA; cdr3_length: 14; j_call: TRBJ2-2; clone_size: NA
cdr3_aa: CASSFLAANYGYTF; cdr3_nt: TGTGCCAGCAGTTTTTTGGCGGCTAACTATGGCTACACCTTC; v_call: TRBV28; d_call: NA; cdr3_length: 14; j_call: TRBJ1-2; clone_size: NA
cdr3_aa: CASSLDLAYTGELFF; cdr3_nt: TGTGCCAGCAGCCTCGACCTCGCCTACACCGGGGAGCTGTTTTTT; v_call: TRBV5-5; d_call: NA; cdr3_length: 15; j_call: TRBJ2-2; clone_size: once
cdr3_aa: CASSVGRNEQFF; cdr3_nt: TGTGCCAGCAGCGTAGGTCGGAATGAGCAGTTCTTC; v_call: TRBV11-2; d_call: NA; cdr3_length: 12; j_call: TRBJ2-1; clone_size: few
cdr3_aa: CASSYGRPTYNEQFF; cdr3_nt: TGTGCCAGCAGTTATGGGAGACCCACTTACAATGAGCAGTTCTTC; v_call: TRBV6-6; d_call: NA; cdr3_length: 15; j_call: TRBJ2-1; clone_size: NA
cdr3_aa: CASRKPGQGDHGGYTF; cdr3_nt: TGTGCCAGCAGGAAACCGGGACAGGGGGATCATGGTGGCTACACCTTC; v_call: TRBV7-9; d_call: TRBD1; cdr3_length: 16; j_call: TRBJ1-2; clone_size: NA